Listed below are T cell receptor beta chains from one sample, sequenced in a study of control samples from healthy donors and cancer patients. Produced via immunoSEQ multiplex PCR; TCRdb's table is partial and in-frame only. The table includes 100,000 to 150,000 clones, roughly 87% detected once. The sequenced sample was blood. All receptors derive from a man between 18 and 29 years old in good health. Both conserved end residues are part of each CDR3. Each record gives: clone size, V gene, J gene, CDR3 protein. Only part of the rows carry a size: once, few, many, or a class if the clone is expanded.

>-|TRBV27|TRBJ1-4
CASSLSRGHPSKNEKLFF
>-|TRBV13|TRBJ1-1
CASSPTGHPKVTCEAFF
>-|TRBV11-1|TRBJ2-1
CASSLLGNEQFF
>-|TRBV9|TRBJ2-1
CASSVTSGRLNEQFF
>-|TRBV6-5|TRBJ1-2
CASSSKGEGGYTF
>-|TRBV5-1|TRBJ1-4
CASSPDSTTNEKLFF
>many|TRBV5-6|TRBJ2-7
CASSLRGFIGEQYF
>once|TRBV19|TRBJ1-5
CASKFQVNQPQHF
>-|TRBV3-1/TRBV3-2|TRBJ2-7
CASSQESGSAYEQYF
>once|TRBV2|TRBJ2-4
CASRLGLAAGGKNIQYF
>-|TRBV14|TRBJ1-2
CASSQERADYGYTF
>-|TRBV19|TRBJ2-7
CASSITSGRLEQYF
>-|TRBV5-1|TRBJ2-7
CASSFVPPVGNEQYF
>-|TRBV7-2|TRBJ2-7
CASSRGGGRVVYEQYF
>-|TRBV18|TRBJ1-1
CASSPREVRRNTEAFF
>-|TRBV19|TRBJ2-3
CASSGTGISTDTQYF
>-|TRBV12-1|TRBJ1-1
CASSLSPGVHTEAFF
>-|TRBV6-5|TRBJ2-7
CASSYNGQGAYEQYF
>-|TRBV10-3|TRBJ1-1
CAISNGQGRNAFF
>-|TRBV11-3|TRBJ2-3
CASGRASDTQYF
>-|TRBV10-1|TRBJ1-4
CASSGGQGVVREKLFF
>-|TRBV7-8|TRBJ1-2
CASTSVQGMEGYTF
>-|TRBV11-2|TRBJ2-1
CASSLEAGINSYNEQFF
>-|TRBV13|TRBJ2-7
CASSKGQSSSYEQYF
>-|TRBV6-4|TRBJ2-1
CASSDSDSSYNEQFF
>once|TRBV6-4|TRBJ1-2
CASSVSPSGAYGYTF
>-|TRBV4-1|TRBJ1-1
CASSFHRGRNTEAFF
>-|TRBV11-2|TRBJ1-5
CASSSDRYNQPQHF
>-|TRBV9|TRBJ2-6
CASSVGGTGANVLTF
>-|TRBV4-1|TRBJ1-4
CASSQGDRDEEKLFF
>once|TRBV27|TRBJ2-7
CASSLFVGAREQYF
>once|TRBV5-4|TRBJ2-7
CASSVGQGTYEQYF
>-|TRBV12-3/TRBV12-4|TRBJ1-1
CASSYGGGTEAFF
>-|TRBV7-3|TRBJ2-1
CASSLEVVSLDEQFF
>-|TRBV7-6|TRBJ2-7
CASSPGTSGKAYEQYF
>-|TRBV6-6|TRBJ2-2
CASSRGELFF
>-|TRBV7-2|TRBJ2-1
CASSSQPGLAGGGEQFF
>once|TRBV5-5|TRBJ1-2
CASSFDPQGTPNYGYTF
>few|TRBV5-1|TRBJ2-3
CASSLVTSKDTQYF
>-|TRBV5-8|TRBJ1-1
CASSLGQGRTEAFF
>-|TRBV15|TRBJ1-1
CATSRDNANTEAFF
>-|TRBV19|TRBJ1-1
CASSMGHPNTEAFF
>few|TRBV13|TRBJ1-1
CASSLGSRGRVGFEAFF
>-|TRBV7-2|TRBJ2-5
CASSSGVQETQYF
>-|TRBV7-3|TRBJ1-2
CASSLQGADGYTF
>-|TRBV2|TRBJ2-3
CASSDPAGGVTDTQYF
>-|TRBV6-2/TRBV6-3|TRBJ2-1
CASSPKMGGRGLNEQFF
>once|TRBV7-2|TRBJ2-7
CASSLGPTKASYEQYF